What follows are 10 T cell receptor beta chains derived from one specimen sequenced in a study of blood T cells in healthy people across ages. A second about 7 to 11 cycle PCR used barcoded and J-beta primers. Using its own MiXCR run on the 5' RACE reads, TCRdb lists one record per CDR3 protein. The table has approximately 800,000 distinct CDR3 sequences, about half seen once. Material for sequencing was blood. The receptors were sampled from a man at least 80 years old in good health.

Concerning this clonotype: Just one base apart from a much larger clone, this may be a read error. The J gene is TRBJ2-5, the V gene TRBV5-5, with D possibly being TRBD1 (6 bases). V was cut by 4 bases and J by 4 bases, with 14 bases left in between. The germline CDR1 and CDR2 sequences are SGHKS and YYEKEE (reference sequence). The CDR3 extends over 14 amino acids. The CDR3 sequence is CASSPQGHGETQYF. CDR3 DNA: TGTGCCAGCAGCCCGCAGGGACATGGAGAGACCCAGTACTTC.

Concerning this clonotype: A much larger clone lies a single base off, so this may be a read error. V and J are TRBV20-1 and TRBJ2-1; possible D gene TRBD2, 5 bases. V was cut by 3 bases and J by 13 bases, with 13 bases left in between. CDR3 length: 11 amino acids. CDR1 and CDR2 from the germline V gene are DFQATT and SNEGSKA (reference sequence). As DNA, the CDR3 is TGCAGTGCTAGCGGGAAGGAGACCCAGTTCTTC. Its translation: CSASGKETQFF.

This clonotype came up a few times. V gene TRBV7-9 combines with J gene TRBJ2-7; D is ambiguous. CDR1 and CDR2 from the germline V gene are SEHNR and FQNEAQ (reference sequence). CDR3 size: 11 residues. Trimming took off 2 bases at V and 9 bases at J, with 8 bases between the two ends. CDR3 DNA sequence: TGTGCCAGCAGCTTAAGTTGGGTGCAGTACTTC. It yields the protein CASSLSWVQYF.

The chain links TRBV20-1 to TRBJ1-6; 7 bases are a match to TRBD1. Germline CDR1 reads DFQATT; CDR2 reads SNEGSKA (reference sequence). The CDR3 is 19 amino acids. V lost 3 bases, J lost 4 bases, and 18 bases stayed unmatched. This CDR3 reads CSASRFRVAGGVYNSPLHF. The CDR3, as DNA: TGCAGTGCTAGTCGATTTCGGGTGGCAGGGGGAGTGTATAATTCACCCCTCCACTTT.

This chain joins TRBV7-9 and TRBJ2-3, with TRBD1 matching over 8 bases. With V trimmed by 6 bases and J by 4 bases, 12 bases remained unmatched. The V gene's germline CDR1 is SEHNR and CDR2 FQNEAQ (reference sequence). The CDR3 is 16 residues long. The CDR3 DNA follows: TGTGCCAGCAGTTTATGGGCAGGGGGCGGCGCAGATACGCAGTATTTT. This gives the protein CASSLWAGGGADTQYF.

This clonotype was found many times. This may arise from a read error, as a much more abundant clone is one base away. This sequence joins TRBV10-3 and TRBJ2-5; maybe TRBD1 (5 bases). The CDR3 loop spans 12 amino acids. Trimming stripped 0 bases from V and 11 bases from J, with 10 bases between. Germline values: CDR1 ENHRY, CDR2 SYGVKD. CDR3 nucleotide sequence: TGTGCCATCAGTGAGTCGGACAATGAGCAGTACTTC. Translated, it gives CAISESDNEQYF.

This sequence joins TRBV10-3 and TRBJ1-1; no definite D call. V was pared by 3 bases and J by 1 base, with 9 bases between. CDR1 and CDR2 (germline): ENHRY, SYGVKD. The CDR3 totals 14 residues. The CDR3 reads CAISDRQENTEAFF. In DNA form, the CDR3 reads TGTGCCATCAGTGACCGCCAGGAGAACACTGAAGCTTTCTTT.

This clonotype was detected only a few times. The chain is built from TRBV6-5 and TRBJ2-3; a weak D match, TRBD2 (6 bases). Looked up from germline, CDR1 is MNHEY and CDR2 is SVGAGI. V was cut by 9 bases and J by 2 bases, with 12 bases left in between. This CDR3 is built from 13 residues. The CDR3 nucleotides read TGTGCCAGACTGAGGAGGGACACAGATACGCAGTATTTT. Protein: CARLRRDTDTQYF.

The chain employs TRBV4-1 and TRBJ2-7, with TRBD2 matching over 12 bases. Germline V gene data show CDR1 as MGHRA and CDR2 as YSYEKL. Trimming cost V 2 bases and J 2 bases; bases outside gene matches: 4. This CDR3 region has 16 residues. This chain's CDR3 is CASSQTLAGGTYEQYF. CDR3 bases: TGCGCCAGCAGCCAAACACTAGCGGGGGGTACCTACGAGCAGTACTTC.

V gene TRBV5-1 combines with J gene TRBJ1-1; 10 bases map to TRBD1. The CDR3 has 15 residues. V shed 5 bases and J 3 bases; nucleotides not matched to a gene: 7. The V gene's germline CDR1 is SGHRS and CDR2 YFSETQ. This CDR3 reads CASRPGTGDYTEAFF. DNA of the CDR3: TGCGCCAGCAGGCCCGGGACAGGGGATTACACTGAAGCTTTCTTT. Full variable domain (remainder filled in from reference TRBV5-1 and TRBJ1-1): KAGVTQTPRYLIKTRGQQVTLSCSPISGHRSVSWYQQTPGQGLQFLFEYFSETQRNKGNFPGRFSGRQFSNSRSEMNVSTLELGDSALYLCASRPGTGDYTEAFFGQGTRLTVV.